One and the same sample provided the 27 T cell receptor beta chains below, sequenced in a study of cytomegalovirus exposure and HLA in healthy donors. The PCR contained 60 Vbeta and 13 Jbeta primers. Generated by immunoSEQ multiplex PCR, the TCRdb table keeps only in-frame clones and is missing some. The top ten hold 7.5% to 9.5% of the sample, which has around 120,000 clones, 80% seen once. Material: PBMCs. Receptors originate from a female donor in good health and CMV-seropositive.

The V call is TRBV5-4, the J call TRBJ1-1; 9 positions agree with TRBD1. The CDR3 is 15 amino acids. Germline V gene data show CDR1 as SGHNT and CDR2 as YYREEE (reference sequence). The V and J ends lost 2 bases and 3 bases, in that order; junction bases with no gene match: 5. In DNA, the CDR3 is TGTGCCAGCAGCTTTGGACAGGGGACCTACACTGAAGCTTTCTTT. Translation gives CASSFGQGTYTEAFF.

This chain uses TRBV4-1 with TRBJ2-5; D is possibly TRBD2 (6 bases). Trimming shortened V by 0 bases and J by 0 bases, and 11 bases separated the two germline ends. The CDR3 contains 16 residues. In germline, CDR1 is MGHRA, CDR2 YSYEKL. CDR3 nucleotide sequence: TGCGCCAGCAGCCAAGAAGGGGCGGGGCACCAAGAGACCCAGTACTTC. It translates to CASSQEGAGHQETQYF.

This chain uses TRBV18 with TRBJ2-3; D possibly corresponds to TRBD1 (5 bases). The V end was cut by 3 bases, the J end by 6 bases, with 13 bases between. Germline CDR1 and CDR2: KGHSH and LQKENI. The CDR3 extends over 14 amino acids. This CDR3 reads CASSPPWQGDTQYF. DNA of the CDR3: TGTGCCAGCTCACCCCCATGGCAGGGTGATACGCAGTATTTT.

The chain is built from TRBV28 and TRBJ1-2; tentative D call: TRBD1 (5 bases). The CDR3 length is 13 residues. Germline CDR1 MDHEN, CDR2 SYDVKM. Trimming cost V 5 bases and J 9 bases, with 16 bases left between them. The DNA for the CDR3 is TGTGCCAGCAGTGTGGGTCAGGGTGCAAGCTACACCTTC. The encoded protein is CASSVGQGASYTF.

The chain recombines TRBV30 with TRBJ1-2; 9 bases are shared with TRBD1. CDR3 length: 15 residues. Losses at the gene ends were 2 bases for V and 4 bases for J; bases not matched to a gene: 8. Germline V CDR1 and CDR2: GTSNPN, SVGIG (reference sequence). The CDR3 reads CAWSSPGQGIYGYTF. In DNA form, the CDR3 reads TGTGCCTGGAGTTCCCCGGGACAGGGAATCTATGGCTACACCTTC.

J is TRBJ1-1 and V is TRBV6-5; the D gene is possibly TRBD1 (6 bases). Trimming removed 4 bases at V and 1 base at J, with 16 bases between. The germline gives CDR1 MNHEY, CDR2 SVGAGI. The CDR3 loop spans 16 amino acids. This CDR3 is CASSSLAAGENTEAFF. For the CDR3, the DNA is TGTGCCAGCAGTTCTTTGGCGGCAGGGGAGAACACTGAAGCTTTCTTT.

V and J are TRBV18 and TRBJ1-2, with D hard to call. V was trimmed by 2 bases and J by 6 bases, leaving 10 bases between them. Germline loops: CDR1 KGHSH, CDR2 LQKENI. This CDR3 has 13 residues. CDR3 bases: TGTGCCAGCTCACCAGCGGTGGGAGATGGCTACACCTTC. The encoded protein is CASSPAVGDGYTF.

The chain carries TRBV19 and TRBJ2-1, with a weak D call TRBD1 (6 bases). The V end was cut by 6 bases, the J end by 3 bases, with 6 bases between. Germline V gene lookup returns CDR1 LNHDA and CDR2 SQIVND (reference sequence). This CDR3 region has 12 residues. The CDR3 nucleotides read TGTGCCAGTAGGACAGGCTACAATGAGCAGTTCTTC. Translated, it gives CASRTGYNEQFF.

The chain has TRBV11-2 and TRBJ2-7; TRBD2 might be the D (6 bases). The CDR3 covers 13 residues. Germline-derived CDR1 and CDR2 are SGHAT and FQNNGV. Trimming took 8 bases from V and 0 from J, leaving 11 bases between them. CDR3 sequence reads: CASGGQSSYEQYF. In DNA form, the CDR3 reads TGTGCCAGCGGAGGGCAGAGCTCCTACGAGCAGTACTTC.

The chain recombines TRBV5-4 with TRBJ2-6; D might be TRBD1 (5 bases). The CDR3 has 15 residues. Germline V gene data show CDR1 as SGHNT and CDR2 as YYREEE (reference sequence). Trimming took 4 bases from V and 0 from J, leaving 8 bases between them. The CDR3 DNA sequence: TGTGCCAGCAGCCCAGACAGCTCTGGGGCCAACGTCCTGACTTTC. Protein product: CASSPDSSGANVLTF. Based on the CDR3 plus reference TRBV5-4 and TRBJ2-6, the full variable domain is ETGVTQSPTHLIKTRGQQVTLRCSSQSGHNTVSWYQQALGQGPQFIFQYYREEENGRGNFPPRFSGLQFPNYSSELNVNALELDDSALYLCASSPDSSGANVLTFGAGSRLTVL.

This rearrangement joins TRBV5-1 to TRBJ1-5; maybe TRBD1 (5 bases). Germline CDR1 SGHRS, CDR2 YFSETQ. The CDR3 is made up of 15 amino acids. With 3 bases removed from V and 0 bases from J, the gap between germline ends came to 10 bases. CDR3 nucleotide sequence: TGCGCCAGCAGCTGGAGTGACAGTAGCAATCAGCCCCAGCATTTT. Amino acid sequence: CASSWSDSSNQPQHF.

The CDR3 is CAWSVIETQYF. In DNA, the CDR3 is TGTGCCTGGAGTGTCATCGAGACCCAGTACTTC. The chain carries TRBV30 and TRBJ2-5; D unclear. The CDR3 extends over 11 amino acids. V lost 0 bases and J lost 5, with 4 bases in between. CDR1 and CDR2 from the germline V gene are GTSNPN and SVGIG (reference sequence).

This clone was seen only a few times. The chain has TRBV19 and TRBJ1-2, with D maybe TRBD1 (5 bases). Germline values: CDR1 LNHDA, CDR2 SQIVND (reference sequence). This CDR3 has 16 amino acids. Trimming cost V 5 bases and J 0 bases, with 16 bases left between them. CDR3 protein: CASSDVRTGANYGYTF. The DNA of the CDR3 is TGTGCCAGTAGTGACGTTAGGACGGGGGCTAACTATGGCTACACCTTC.

The V gene is TRBV6-6, the J gene TRBJ2-1; D gene unclear. With 4 bases removed from V and 2 bases from J, the gap between germline ends came to 12 bases. CDR3 size: 15 residues. In germline, CDR1 is MNHNY, CDR2 SVGAGI (reference sequence). This chain's CDR3 is CASSSTGFAYNEQFF. The CDR3 coding sequence is TGTGCCAGCAGTTCCACCGGGTTCGCCTACAATGAGCAGTTCTTC.

This clone was seen only once. V gene TRBV5-1 combines with J gene TRBJ1-1; D unresolved. CDR3 length: 13 amino acids. CDR1 and CDR2 (germline): SGHRS, YFSETQ. Trimming cost V 1 base and J 5 bases, with 9 bases left between them. In DNA form, the CDR3 reads TGCGCCAGCAGCTTGCCGGGAAGGACTGAAGCTTTCTTT. Amino acid sequence: CASSLPGRTEAFF.

The chain carries TRBV10-3 and TRBJ1-2, with 8 bases aligning to TRBD1. The CDR3 sequence is 14 residues long. Per the germline V gene, CDR1 is ENHRY and CDR2 is SYGVKD. V shed 4 bases and J 2 bases; nucleotides not matched to a gene: 3. CDR3 coding DNA: TGTGCCATCAGTGGACAGGGGACCAACTATGGCTACACCTTC. It is translated as CAISGQGTNYGYTF.

The CDR3 region has the DNA TGTGCCAGCAGCCCCGGACTTTCTGGCTATGGCTACACCTTC. It yields the protein CASSPGLSGYGYTF. The chain uses TRBV7-2 and TRBJ1-2; no clear D. CDR1 and CDR2 from the germline V gene are SGHTA and FQGNSA. Deletions cut 5 bases from V and 4 bases from J, with 14 bases between. This CDR3 is 14 amino acids long.

This clone showed up just a few times. The chain employs TRBV7-9 and TRBJ1-2, with D unresolved. The CDR3 runs 14 residues. The germline V and J ends were trimmed by 2 bases and 0 bases, with 7 bases remaining between them. Germline V gene data show CDR1 as SEHNR and CDR2 as FQNEAQ (reference sequence). This CDR3 is CASSLNGANYGYTF. CDR3 nucleotide sequence: TGTGCCAGCAGCTTAAACGGAGCTAACTATGGCTACACCTTC.

This chain connects TRBV7-3 to TRBJ2-3, with TRBD1 matching 10 bases. This CDR3 region has 14 residues. Looked up from germline, CDR1 is SGHTA and CDR2 is FQGTGA. V lost 4 bases and J lost 4; bases outside the gene matches: 2. The CDR3, as DNA: TGTGCCAGCAGCTCGACAGGGGGCTCAGATACGCAGTATTTT. This sequence encodes CASSSTGGSDTQYF.

The V and J genes are TRBV9 and TRBJ2-1; a weak D match, TRBD1 (6 bases). Trimming removed 4 bases from V and 0 bases from J, with 8 bases in between. This CDR3 region has 14 residues. Germline CDR1 is SGDLS and CDR2 is YYNGEE. CDR3 coding DNA: TGTGCCAGCAGCCCAGGGGCCTCCTACAATGAGCAGTTCTTC. Translating it yields CASSPGASYNEQFF.

The chain joins TRBV5-1 to TRBJ1-1; 7 nucleotides match TRBD1. Germline CDR1 is SGHRS and CDR2 is YFSETQ. V lost 9 bases, J lost 0 bases, and 5 bases stayed unmatched. The CDR3 contains 13 residues. CDR3 in DNA: TGCGCCACCTCGGACAGGATGAACACTGAAGCTTTCTTT. This codes for CATSDRMNTEAFF.

V is TRBV10-2 and J is TRBJ2-7, with D possibly matching TRBD1 (5 bases). The germline gives CDR1 WSHSY, CDR2 SAAADI. This CDR3 comprises 14 residues. The V and J ends lost 4 bases and 0 bases respectively, with 10 bases between them. The CDR3 region has the DNA TGCGCCAGCAGTGCCCAGGGAATCTCCTACGAGCAGTACTTC. Translation gives CASSAQGISYEQYF.

There are a few counts of this clone. The chain is built from TRBV4-3 and TRBJ2-2; 7 bases map to TRBD1. CDR3 length: 15 amino acids. Germline V gene lookup returns CDR1 LGHNA and CDR2 YSLEER. V lost 3 bases and J lost 4; bases outside the gene matches: 5. The chain's CDR3 is CASSQAGDSTGELFF. In nucleotides, the CDR3 is TGCGCCAGCAGCCAGGCCGGGGACAGCACCGGGGAGCTGTTTTTT.

The gene calls are TRBV6-6 and TRBJ2-1; 11 bases match TRBD2. The germline gives CDR1 MNHNY, CDR2 SVGAGI (reference sequence). The CDR3 is made up of 15 amino acids. The V gene end was trimmed by 6 bases and the J gene end by 6 bases; junction bases not matched to a gene: 7. In nucleotides, the CDR3 is TGTGCCAGCAGGTCCGGGACTAGCGGCCTCAATGAGCAGTTCTTC. Translation gives CASRSGTSGLNEQFF.

The chain couples TRBV5-1 to TRBJ2-7; 16 bases map to TRBD2. Germline CDR1 SGHRS, CDR2 YFSETQ. The CDR3 sequence is 17 residues long. Trimming cost V 4 bases and J 3 bases; bases outside gene matches: 7. The CDR3 region is CASSRGTSGGDIYEQYF. CDR3 in DNA: TGCGCCAGCAGCCGGGGGACTAGCGGGGGGGACATCTACGAGCAGTACTTC.

The DNA for the CDR3 is TGTGCCAGCAGCTTAGTAGGTGGACAGGGGGAAGGGTTCAGCTATGGCTACACCTTC. This encodes CASSLVGGQGEGFSYGYTF. The chain recombines TRBV7-6 with TRBJ1-2; TRBD1 aligns across 10 bases. CDR1 and CDR2 (germline): SGHVS, FNYEAQ. Unmatched junction bases numbered 15, after V lost 1 base and J lost 4 bases. This CDR3 region has 19 residues.

The chain employs TRBV5-1 and TRBJ2-7; TRBD1 might be the D (6 bases). This CDR3 has 15 amino acids. The germline V gene has CDR1 SGHRS and CDR2 YFSETQ. With 0 bases removed from V and 0 bases from J, the gap between germline ends came to 10 bases. The CDR3 region is CASSLGGLGSYEQYF. For the CDR3, the DNA is TGCGCCAGCAGCTTGGGGGGGCTGGGCTCCTACGAGCAGTACTTC.